Below, one T cell receptor (beta chain) is given with its context. This clonotype showed up just a few times. The specificity of this receptor is unknown. There are no base qualities to consult, and no much larger clone falls within one base. The germline V and J ends show losses of 2 bases and 1 base respectively, and no gene match explains 22 bases of the junction. There are 22 amino acids in the CDR3, from cysteine to phenylalanine inclusive. Here the CDR3 DNA is all that survives: 66 bases in frame from base 1. The data are from a study of response to subunit inactivated influenza vaccine (dated by TCRdb to 2016 to 2019). Regarding the research as a whole: The study used deep quantitative T cell receptor repertoire profiling to track responses to a trivalent subunit inactivated influenza vaccine. The study at large found these results: The authors suggested that each seasonal influenza vaccination may recruit only a limited number of new T cells.

Receptor amplification or capture employed RT-PCR. The sequencer was an Illumina HiSeq 2500. Starting from the raw public reads, TCRdb applied fastp trimming at Q25, assembled clones with MiXCR and retained in-frame beta chains. Records with the same CDR3 protein are collapsed into one entry carrying the most frequent genes and DNA. The sample yields roughly 700,000 distinct CDR3 sequences; around a sixth were counted once. The top ten hold around a tenth of the sample. The specimen comprised PBMCs from blood, sampled roughly 12 days after vaccination. The TCR comes from a man aged 45-65 years who received an inactivated influenza vaccine. Donor details come from another sample of the same person, matched by shared clones. This chain joins TRBV12-3 or TRBV12-4 to TRBJ2-3; 9 bases in the junction line up with TRBD2. The CDR3 sequence is CASSLTPKGGRAVPVGTDTQYF. The bases are TGTGCCAGCAGTTTAACTCCTAAGGGCGGGAGGGCCGTGCCCGTCGGCACAGATACGCAGTATTTT.